The rows below give T cell receptor beta chains drawn from one sample of a study of early T cells in non-severe SARS-CoV-2 infection. TCRdb re-derived calls from the 5' RACE reads in MiXCR, one entry per CDR3 protein. The data hold tens of thousands of distinct CDR3 sequences, with approximately 5.8% observed a single time. Sequencing used whole blood, obtained at baseline. These receptors were obtained from an adult who was a healthcare worker with PCR-confirmed SARS-CoV-2 infection or an uninfected control (not recorded which). The CDR3 runs from the conserved cysteine through the conserved F or W. The D gene is left open where the match is weak. A row's size may be missing; if present it is once, few, many or a size class.

CDR3	DNA	size	J	V	D
CASSWTSGGANIQYF	TGTGCCAGCAGTTGGACTAGCGGGGGGGCAAACATTCAGTACTTC	many	TRBJ2-4	TRBV6-2/TRBV6-3	TRBD2
CSASIGFNEKLFF	TGCAGTGCTAGCATCGGATTTAATGAAAAACTGTTTTTT	many	TRBJ1-4	TRBV20-1	-
CASQDGPYEQYF	TGCGCCAGCCAAGATGGACCCTACGAGCAGTACTTC	many	TRBJ2-7	TRBV5-1	-
CASSPTEHSNQPQHF	TGTGCCAGCAGCCCAACAGAACATAGCAATCAGCCCCAGCATTTT	-	TRBJ1-5	TRBV7-9	-
CASTRTSGGDTQYF	TGTGCCAGCACTCGGACTAGCGGGGGAGATACGCAGTATTTT	many	TRBJ2-3	TRBV6-5	TRBD2
CASSLQSASYEQYF	TGTGCCAGCAGCTTACAGTCTGCTTCCTACGAGCAGTACTTC	medium-sized	TRBJ2-7	TRBV7-2	-
CATEGDSYNEQFF	TGTGCCACAGAGGGGGACAGCTACAATGAGCAGTTCTTC	many	TRBJ2-1	TRBV6-2/TRBV6-3	TRBD1
CASSLSGYEKLFF	TGTGCCAGCAGTTTATCTGGATATGAAAAACTGTTTTTT	-	TRBJ1-4	TRBV12-3/TRBV12-4	-
CASSIAAGGYGYTF	TGTGCCAGTAGTATAGCCGCAGGGGGCTATGGCTACACCTTC	few	TRBJ1-2	TRBV19	TRBD1
CASSGTPPGAPLNTEAFF	TGTGCCAGCAGCGGAACCCCTCCAGGGGCTCCGCTGAACACTGAAGCTTTCTTT	many	TRBJ1-1	TRBV13	-
CSARAGQLETQYF	TGCAGTGCTAGAGCTGGGCAGCTAGAGACCCAGTACTTC	many	TRBJ2-5	TRBV20-1	-
CASSQVVYNEQFF	TGCGCCAGCAGCCAAGTAGTCTACAATGAGCAGTTCTTC	few	TRBJ2-1	TRBV4-3	-
CSVEGYEGYTF	TGCAGCGTTGAAGGGTACGAAGGCTACACCTTC	many	TRBJ1-2	TRBV29-1	-
CASSQDLEGSSYNEQFF	TGTGCCAGCAGCCAAGATCTGGAGGGAAGCTCCTACAATGAGCAGTTCTTC	-	TRBJ2-1	TRBV4-2	-
CAWPEDRGGNQPQHF	TGTGCCTGGCCCGAGGACAGGGGGGGCAATCAGCCCCAGCATTTT	-	TRBJ1-5	TRBV30	TRBD1
CASSRRPGQQETQYF	TGTGCCAGCAGCCGGCGCCCGGGACAGCAAGAGACCCAGTACTTC	medium-sized	TRBJ2-5	TRBV7-6	TRBD1
CASSRRAGTEAFF	TGTGCCAGCAGCCGCAGGGCTGGCACTGAAGCTTTCTTT	medium-sized	TRBJ1-1	TRBV7-7	-
CASSFTGPTDTQYF	TGTGCCAGCAGTTTCACCGGCCCCACAGATACGCAGTATTTT	few	TRBJ2-3	TRBV5-6	-
CASGTSINTGELFF	TGTGCCAGCGGGACTAGCATCAACACCGGGGAGCTGTTTTTT	-	TRBJ2-2	TRBV6-1	TRBD2
CASSRHQDNYGYTF	TGTGCCAGCAGCAGACATCAGGATAACTATGGCTACACCTTC	many	TRBJ1-2	TRBV3-1	-
CAISGSRLAGGTDTQYF	TGTGCCATCAGTGGTTCCAGACTAGCGGGGGGAACAGATACGCAGTATTTT	-	TRBJ2-3	TRBV10-3	TRBD2
CASSRNSRTGQETQYF	TGCGCCAGCAGCCGAAATTCCCGGACAGGCCAAGAGACCCAGTACTTC	many	TRBJ2-5	TRBV4-3	TRBD1
CASSPHRDRNTDTQYF	TGTGCCAGCAGCCCCCATAGAGACAGGAACACAGATACGCAGTATTTT	few	TRBJ2-3	TRBV14	-
CASRDSSNYGYTF	TGCGCCAGCAGGGACAGTTCTAACTATGGCTACACCTTC	-	TRBJ1-2	TRBV5-1	-
CASSLGTPGSGSYNEQFF	TGTGCCAGCAGCTTAGGTACCCCAGGATCGGGCTCCTACAATGAGCAGTTCTTC	many	TRBJ2-1	TRBV7-9	-
CAISGSGDTDTQYF	TGTGCCATCAGTGGTTCAGGGGACACAGATACGCAGTATTTT	many	TRBJ2-3	TRBV10-3	-
CASSVSYEQYF	TGCGCCAGCAGTGTCTCCTACGAGCAGTACTTC	-	TRBJ2-7	TRBV10-2	-
CASSIDLDAYEQYF	TGTGCCAGCAGCATTGATCTCGACGCCTACGAGCAGTACTTC	few	TRBJ2-7	TRBV2	-
CASSMGRRTDTQYF	TGTGCCAGTAGCATGGGGAGACGCACAGATACGCAGTATTTT	-	TRBJ2-3	TRBV19	-
CASGRGGLGPNTGELFF	TGCGCCAGCGGACGCGGGGGGCTGGGACCGAACACCGGGGAGCTGTTTTTT	-	TRBJ2-2	TRBV5-1	TRBD2
CASSRGAQFVGEQYF	TGTGCCAGTAGTCGAGGCGCTCAATTCGTGGGCGAGCAGTACTTC	few	TRBJ2-7	TRBV19	-
CASSRGPGEAFF	TGTGCCAGCAGCCGTGGACCGGGTGAAGCTTTCTTT	few	TRBJ1-1	TRBV14	-
CASSYDPGSPEKLFF	TGTGCCAGCAGTTACGACCCGGGGTCGCCCGAAAAACTGTTTTTT	-	TRBJ1-4	TRBV6-5	-
CASSFEPGTEAFF	TGTGCCAGCAGCTTTGAGCCAGGCACTGAAGCTTTCTTT	few	TRBJ1-1	TRBV7-3	-
CASSLVVSVVTGELFF	TGTGCCAGCAGCTTAGTTGTCTCGGTGGTCACCGGGGAGCTGTTTTTT	many	TRBJ2-2	TRBV7-2	-
CASSQEDVNEQYF	TGCGCCAGCAGCCAAGAGGATGTTAACGAGCAGTACTTC	many	TRBJ2-7	TRBV4-1	-
CASSYLQGNLHSPLHF	TGTGCCAGCAGCTACCTACAGGGGAATTTGCATTCACCCCTCCACTTT	many	TRBJ1-6	TRBV7-2	TRBD1
CAIGPGTGANVLTF	TGTGCCATTGGGCCAGGGACTGGGGCCAACGTCCTGACTTTC	-	TRBJ2-6	TRBV10-3	-
CSASRTASTDTQYF	TGCAGTGCAAGCAGGACTGCTAGCACAGATACGCAGTATTTT	many	TRBJ2-3	TRBV20-1	-
CASSSTGPLLKAGELFF	TGTGCCAGCAGCTCTACCGGGCCCCTTTTGAAAGCCGGGGAGCTGTTTTTT	many	TRBJ2-2	TRBV7-8	-